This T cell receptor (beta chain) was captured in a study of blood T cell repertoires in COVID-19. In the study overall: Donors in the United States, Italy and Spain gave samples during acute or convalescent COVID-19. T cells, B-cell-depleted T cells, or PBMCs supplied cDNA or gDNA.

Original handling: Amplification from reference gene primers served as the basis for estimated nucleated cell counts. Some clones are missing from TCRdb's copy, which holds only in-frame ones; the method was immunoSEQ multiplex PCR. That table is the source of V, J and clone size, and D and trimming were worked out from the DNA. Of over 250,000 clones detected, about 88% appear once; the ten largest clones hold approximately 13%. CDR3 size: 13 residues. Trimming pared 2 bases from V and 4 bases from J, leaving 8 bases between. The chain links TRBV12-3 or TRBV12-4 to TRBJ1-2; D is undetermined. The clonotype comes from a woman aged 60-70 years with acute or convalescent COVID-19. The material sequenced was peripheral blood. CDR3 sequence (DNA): TGTGCCAGCAGTTTAAACCAGATCTATGGCTACACCTTC. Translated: CASSLNQIYGYTF.